A selection of T cell receptor beta chains follows, all from one sample in a study of identical twins. Each CDR3 protein gets one entry after TCRdb re-called the 5' RACE reads with MiXCR. The sample lists 570,000 or so distinct CDR3 sequences, 9% to 10% seen once, with roughly 3.2% in the top ten. These same data were also listed under a study on yellow fever vaccine responses in identical twins.

The sequenced sample consisted of PBMCs. The receptor set was obtained from a woman between 18 and 30 years old in good health. Each CDR3 is given with its conserved first and last residue. D genes are given only for firm matches. Rows give clone size only sometimes, using once, few, many, or a class for an expanded clone.

CDR3nt	CDR3aa	abundance	j_gene	d_gene	v_gene
TGTGCCAGCAGTTTACAGGGGCCAGGGTTGTCGATAGAGACCCAGTACTTC	CASSLQGPGLSIETQYF	-	TRBJ2-5	-	TRBV28
TGTGCCAGCAGCCGTCAGACTAGCGGGGGAGTTCGGAATGAGCAGTTCTTC	CASSRQTSGGVRNEQFF	-	TRBJ2-1	TRBD2	TRBV7-2
TGTGCCAGCGGACCCGCCGGGAACTACGAGCAGTACTTC	CASGPAGNYEQYF	many	TRBJ2-7	-	TRBV6-2/TRBV6-3
TGCAGTGCTCGAAAACAGGACAGGGGATTTTCCTACGAGCAGTACTTC	CSARKQDRGFSYEQYF	few	TRBJ2-7	TRBD1	TRBV20-1
TGTGCCAGCAGCCAAGACAGGCACACTGAAGCTTTCTTT	CASSQDRHTEAFF	-	TRBJ1-1	-	TRBV7-9
TGTGCCAGCAGGAAGGACAGGGCTATCTACGAGCAGTACTTC	CASRKDRAIYEQYF	-	TRBJ2-7	TRBD1	TRBV2
TGTGCCAGCTCATCCCCACCCGCGGATACGCAGTATTTT	CASSSPPADTQYF	-	TRBJ2-3	-	TRBV18
TGTGCCAGCTTCGGGGGCAAGAACGAGCAGTACTTC	CASFGGKNEQYF	-	TRBJ2-7	-	TRBV6-6
TGTGCCAGCAGCCCGGGGGGGAGGTCAAATGAGCAGTTCTTC	CASSPGGRSNEQFF	many	TRBJ2-1	TRBD2	TRBV12-3/TRBV12-4
TGTGCCAGCAGCCACAGTGGGACCCGGGACCGCCATTCCTACGAGCAGTACTTC	CASSHSGTRDRHSYEQYF	-	TRBJ2-7	-	TRBV2
TGTGCCAGCAGTTTCGGGACAGGGGTTAGCGGGGGGGGTTACAATGAGCAGTTCTTC	CASSFGTGVSGGGYNEQFF	-	TRBJ2-1	-	TRBV27
TGTGCCAGCAGTTTCGGACTAGCGGGGGGCAATGAGCAGTTCTTC	CASSFGLAGGNEQFF	many	TRBJ2-1	TRBD2	TRBV27
TGTGCCAGCAGTTACTCTTCCAGGGGGACCTACGAGCAGTACTTC	CASSYSSRGTYEQYF	few	TRBJ2-7	TRBD1	TRBV6-5
TGTGCCAGCAGCTTGACAGCCGAGACCTATGGCTACACCTTC	CASSLTAETYGYTF	many	TRBJ1-2	-	TRBV5-5
TGTGCCAGCAGTTCCCCCAGGGACAGGGTGACGAACAATGAGCAGTTCTTC	CASSSPRDRVTNNEQFF	many	TRBJ2-1	TRBD1	TRBV28
TGTGCCAGCAGCTTAGGTCAGGCAGGGGGCAACGACGAGCAGTACTTC	CASSLGQAGGNDEQYF	few	TRBJ2-7	TRBD1	TRBV7-8